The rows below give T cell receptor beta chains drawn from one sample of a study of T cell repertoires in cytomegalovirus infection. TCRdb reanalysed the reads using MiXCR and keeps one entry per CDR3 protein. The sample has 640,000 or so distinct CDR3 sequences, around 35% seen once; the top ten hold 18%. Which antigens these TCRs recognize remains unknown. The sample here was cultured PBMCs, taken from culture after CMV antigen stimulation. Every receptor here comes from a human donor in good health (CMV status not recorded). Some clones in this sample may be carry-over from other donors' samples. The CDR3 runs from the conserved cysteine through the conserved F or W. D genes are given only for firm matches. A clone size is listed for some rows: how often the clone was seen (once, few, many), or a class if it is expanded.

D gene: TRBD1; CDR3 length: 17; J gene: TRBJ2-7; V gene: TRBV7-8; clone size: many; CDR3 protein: CASSLGQGEELSYEQYF; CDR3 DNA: TGTGCCAGCAGCTTGGGACAGGGGGAAGAACTTTCCTACGAGCAGTACTTC
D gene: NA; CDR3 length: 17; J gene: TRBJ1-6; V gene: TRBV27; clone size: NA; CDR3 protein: CASSLSVRSTYNSPLHF; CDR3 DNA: TGTGCCAGCAGTTTAAGTGTTCGCAGTACCTATAATTCACCCCTCCACTTT
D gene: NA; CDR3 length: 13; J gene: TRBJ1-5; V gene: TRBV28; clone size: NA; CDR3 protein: CASSLGWVQPQHF; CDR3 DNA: TGTGCCAGCAGTTTAGGGTGGGTTCAGCCCCAGCATTTT
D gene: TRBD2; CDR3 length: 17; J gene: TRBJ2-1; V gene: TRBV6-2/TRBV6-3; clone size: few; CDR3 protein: CASSYAGSSGRANEQFF; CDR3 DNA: TGTGCCAGCAGTTACGCCGGATCTAGCGGGAGGGCCAATGAGCAGTTCTTC
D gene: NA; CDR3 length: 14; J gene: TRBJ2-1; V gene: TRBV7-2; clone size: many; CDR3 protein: CASSLSRTSSLQFF; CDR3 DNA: TGTGCCAGCAGCTTAAGTCGGACCTCGAGCCTACAGTTCTTC
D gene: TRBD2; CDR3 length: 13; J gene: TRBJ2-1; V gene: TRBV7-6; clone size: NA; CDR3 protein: CASRGLAGGEQFF; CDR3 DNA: TGTGCCAGCAGGGGACTAGCGGGGGGTGAGCAGTTCTTC
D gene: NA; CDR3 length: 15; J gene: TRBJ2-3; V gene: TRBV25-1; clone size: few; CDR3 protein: CASSRDTASTDTQYF; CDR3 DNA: TGTGCCAGCAGCCGGGACACCGCTAGCACAGATACGCAGTATTTT
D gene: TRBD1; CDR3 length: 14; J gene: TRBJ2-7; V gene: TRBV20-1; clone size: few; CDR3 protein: CSASPGTGRYEQYF; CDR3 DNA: TGCAGTGCGAGTCCCGGGACAGGGAGGTACGAGCAGTACTTC
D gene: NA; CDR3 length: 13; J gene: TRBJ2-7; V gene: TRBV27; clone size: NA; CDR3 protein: CASSLPLVGRQYF; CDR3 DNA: TGTGCCAGCAGTTTACCTCTAGTTGGGAGGCAGTACTTC
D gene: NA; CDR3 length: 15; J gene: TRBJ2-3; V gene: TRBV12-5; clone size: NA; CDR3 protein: CASGLGRAVTDTQYF; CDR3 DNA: TGTGCTAGTGGTTTGGGGAGGGCCGTCACAGATACGCAGTATTTT
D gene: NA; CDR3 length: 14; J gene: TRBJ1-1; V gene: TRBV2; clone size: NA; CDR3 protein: CASSERRERTEAFF; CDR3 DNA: TGTGCCAGCAGTGAACGGAGGGAAAGGACTGAAGCTTTCTTT
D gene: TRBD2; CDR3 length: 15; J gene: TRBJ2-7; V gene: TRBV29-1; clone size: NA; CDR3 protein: CSVLGTSGMLYEQYF; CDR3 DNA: TGCAGCGTTCTCGGGACTAGCGGGATGCTCTACGAGCAGTACTTC
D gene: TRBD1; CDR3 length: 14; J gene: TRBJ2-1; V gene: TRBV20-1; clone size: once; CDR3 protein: CSSFPGQVNNEQFF; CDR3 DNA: TGCAGTTCTTTTCCGGGACAGGTTAACAATGAGCAGTTCTTC
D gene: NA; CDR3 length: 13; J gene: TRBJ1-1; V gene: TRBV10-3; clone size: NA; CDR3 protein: CAISAESETEAFF; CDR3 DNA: TGTGCCATCAGTGCCGAAAGTGAGACTGAAGCTTTCTTT
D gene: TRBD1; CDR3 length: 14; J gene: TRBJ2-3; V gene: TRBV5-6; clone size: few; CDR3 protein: CASSLRDRTDTQYF; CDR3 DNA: TGTGCCAGCAGCTTGCGGGACAGAACAGATACGCAGTATTTT
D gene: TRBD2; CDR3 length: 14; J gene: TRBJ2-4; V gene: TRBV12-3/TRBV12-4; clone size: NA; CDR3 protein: CASTRGLLKNIQYF; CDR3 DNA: TGTGCCAGCACAAGGGGACTATTAAAAAACATTCAGTACTTC
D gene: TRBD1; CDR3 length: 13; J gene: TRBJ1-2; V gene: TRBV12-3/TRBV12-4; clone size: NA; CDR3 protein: CASTMTGGHGYTF; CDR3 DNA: TGTGCCAGCACCATGACAGGGGGGCATGGCTACACCTTC
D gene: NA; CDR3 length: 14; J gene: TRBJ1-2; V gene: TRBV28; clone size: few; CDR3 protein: CASRDSKVNYGYTF; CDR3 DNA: TGTGCCAGCAGGGACAGTAAAGTTAACTATGGCTACACCTTC
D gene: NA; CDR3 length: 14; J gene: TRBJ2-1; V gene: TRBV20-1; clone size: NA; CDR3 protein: CSARGPPSYNEQFF; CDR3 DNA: TGCAGTGCTAGGGGTCCACCCTCCTACAATGAGCAGTTCTTC
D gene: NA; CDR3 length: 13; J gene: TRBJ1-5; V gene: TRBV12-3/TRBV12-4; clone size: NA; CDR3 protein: CASSNSPEEPQHF; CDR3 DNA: TGTGCCAGCAGTAACTCCCCTGAGGAGCCCCAGCATTTT
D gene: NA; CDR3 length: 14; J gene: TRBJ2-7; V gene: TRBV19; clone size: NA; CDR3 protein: CASTSSASSYEQYF; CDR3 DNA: TGTGCCAGTACTAGCTCGGCCAGCTCCTACGAGCAGTACTTC
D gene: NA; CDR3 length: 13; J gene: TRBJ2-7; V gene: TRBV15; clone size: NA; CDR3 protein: CATGDLRSYEQYF; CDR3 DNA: TGTGCCACCGGGGACTTACGGTCCTACGAGCAGTACTTC
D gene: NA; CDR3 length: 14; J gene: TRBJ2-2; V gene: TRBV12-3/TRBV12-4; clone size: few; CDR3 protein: CASRWGEITGELFF; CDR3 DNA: TGTGCCAGCAGGTGGGGGGAAATCACCGGGGAGCTGTTTTTT
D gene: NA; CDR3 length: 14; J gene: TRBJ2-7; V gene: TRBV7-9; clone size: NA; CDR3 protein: CASSGRLGLYEQYF; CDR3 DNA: TGTGCCAGCAGCGGCCGACTGGGCCTCTACGAGCAGTACTTC
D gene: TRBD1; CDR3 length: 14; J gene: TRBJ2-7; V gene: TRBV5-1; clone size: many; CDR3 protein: CASSGQGAWYEQYF; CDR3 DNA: TGCGCCAGCAGCGGACAGGGGGCATGGTACGAGCAGTACTTC
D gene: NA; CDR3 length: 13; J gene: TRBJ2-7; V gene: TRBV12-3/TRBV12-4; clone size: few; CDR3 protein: CASSFSDSSEQYF; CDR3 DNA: TGTGCCAGCAGTTTCTCAGACAGTAGCGAGCAGTACTTC
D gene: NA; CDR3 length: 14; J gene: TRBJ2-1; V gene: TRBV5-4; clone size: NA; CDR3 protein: CASSSGQRANEQFF; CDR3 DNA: TGTGCCAGCAGCTCCGGACAGAGGGCGAATGAGCAGTTCTTC
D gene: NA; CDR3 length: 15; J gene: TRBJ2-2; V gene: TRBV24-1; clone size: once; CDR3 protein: CATSDSTGNTGELFF; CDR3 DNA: TGTGCCACCAGTGATTCGACAGGAAACACCGGGGAGCTGTTTTTT
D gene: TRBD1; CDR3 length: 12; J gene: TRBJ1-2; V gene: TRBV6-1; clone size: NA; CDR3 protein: CASRRQGTGYTF; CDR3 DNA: TGTGCCAGCAGGCGACAGGGTACTGGCTACACCTTC
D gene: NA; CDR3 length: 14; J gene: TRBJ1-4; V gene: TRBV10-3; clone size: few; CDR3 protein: CAISESRASEKLFF; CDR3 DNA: TGTGCCATCAGTGAGTCGAGGGCCTCTGAAAAACTGTTTTTT
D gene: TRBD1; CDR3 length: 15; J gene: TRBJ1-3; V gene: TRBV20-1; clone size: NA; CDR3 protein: CSARVPGGPGNTIYF; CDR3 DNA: TGCAGTGCTAGAGTCCCAGGGGGCCCTGGAAACACCATATATTTT
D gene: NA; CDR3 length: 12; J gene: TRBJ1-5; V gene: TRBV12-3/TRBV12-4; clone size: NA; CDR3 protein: CASSNGDQPQHF; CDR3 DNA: TGTGCCAGCAGTAACGGCGATCAGCCCCAGCATTTT
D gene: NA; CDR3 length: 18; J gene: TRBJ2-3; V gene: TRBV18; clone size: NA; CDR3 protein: CASSPSPGHTTSTDTQYF; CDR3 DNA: TGTGCCAGCTCACCAAGCCCGGGGCACACGACTAGCACAGATACGCAGTATTTT
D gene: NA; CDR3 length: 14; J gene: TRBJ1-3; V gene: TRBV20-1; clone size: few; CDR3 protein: CSARDWGSGNTIYF; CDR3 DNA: TGCAGTGCCAGGGACTGGGGCTCTGGAAACACCATATATTTT
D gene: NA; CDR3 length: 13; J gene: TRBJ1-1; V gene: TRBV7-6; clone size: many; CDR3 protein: CASSYRVTTEAFF; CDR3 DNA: TGTGCCAGCAGCTACAGAGTCACCACTGAAGCTTTCTTT
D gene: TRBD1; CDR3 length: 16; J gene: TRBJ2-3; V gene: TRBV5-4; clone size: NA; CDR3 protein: CASSKEGALAGDTQYF; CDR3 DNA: TGTGCCAGCAGTAAAGAGGGGGCGCTGGCTGGAGATACGCAGTATTTT
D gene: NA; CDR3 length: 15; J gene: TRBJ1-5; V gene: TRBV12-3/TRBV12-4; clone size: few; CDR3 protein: CASSFSSTANQPQHF; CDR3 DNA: TGTGCCAGCAGTTTCTCCTCGACAGCGAATCAGCCCCAGCATTTT
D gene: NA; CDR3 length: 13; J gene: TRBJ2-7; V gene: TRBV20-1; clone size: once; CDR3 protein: CSARGRGYYEQYF; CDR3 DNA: TGCAGTGCTAGGGGCCGTGGGTACTACGAGCAGTACTTC
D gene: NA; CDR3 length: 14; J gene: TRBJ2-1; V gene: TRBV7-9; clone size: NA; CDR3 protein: CASSPRGGRDEQFF; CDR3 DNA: TGTGCCAGCAGCCCCCGTGGAGGGCGTGATGAGCAGTTCTTC
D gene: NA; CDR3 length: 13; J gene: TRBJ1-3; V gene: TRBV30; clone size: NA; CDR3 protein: CAWNRQGRNTIYF; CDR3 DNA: TGTGCCTGGAACCGGCAGGGAAGAAACACCATATATTTT
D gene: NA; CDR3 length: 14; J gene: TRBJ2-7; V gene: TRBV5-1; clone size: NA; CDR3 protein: CASSLQGFYDEQYF; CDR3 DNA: TGCGCCAGCAGCCTTCAGGGGTTTTACGACGAGCAGTACTTC
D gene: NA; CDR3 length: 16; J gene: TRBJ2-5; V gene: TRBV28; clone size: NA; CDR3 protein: CASSHDRFETMETQYF; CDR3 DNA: TGTGCCAGCAGTCATGACAGGTTCGAAACGATGGAGACCCAGTACTTC
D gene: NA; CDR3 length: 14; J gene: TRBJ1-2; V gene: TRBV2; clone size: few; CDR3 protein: CASSDGQIFYGYTF; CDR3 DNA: TGTGCCAGCAGCGATGGACAGATCTTCTATGGCTACACCTTC
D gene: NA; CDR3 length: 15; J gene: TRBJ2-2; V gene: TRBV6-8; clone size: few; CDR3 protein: CASSYSREDTGELFF; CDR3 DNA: TGTGCCAGCAGTTACAGCAGGGAGGACACCGGGGAGCTGTTTTTT
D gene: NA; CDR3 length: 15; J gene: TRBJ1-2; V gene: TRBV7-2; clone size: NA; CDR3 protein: CASTLGGVPLWGYTF; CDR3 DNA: TGTGCCAGCACCTTAGGTGGGGTTCCATTATGGGGCTACACCTTC
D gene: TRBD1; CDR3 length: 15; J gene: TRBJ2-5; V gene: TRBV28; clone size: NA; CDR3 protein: CASSTRGTGKGTQYF; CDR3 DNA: TGTGCCAGCAGTACTAGGGGGACAGGGAAGGGGACCCAGTACTTC
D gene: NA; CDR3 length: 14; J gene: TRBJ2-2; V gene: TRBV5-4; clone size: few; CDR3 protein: CASSLDLNTGELFF; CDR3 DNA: TGTGCCAGCAGCTTAGATCTGAACACCGGGGAGCTGTTTTTT
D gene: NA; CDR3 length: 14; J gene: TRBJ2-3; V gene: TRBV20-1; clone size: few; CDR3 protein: CSARALSLTDTQYF; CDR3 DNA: TGCAGTGCTAGAGCTCTTTCCCTCACAGATACGCAGTATTTT
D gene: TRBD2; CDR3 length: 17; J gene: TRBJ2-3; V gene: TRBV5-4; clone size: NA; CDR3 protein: CASSFRLAGGYTDTQYF; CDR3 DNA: TGTGCCAGCAGCTTCCGACTAGCGGGAGGGTACACAGATACGCAGTATTTT
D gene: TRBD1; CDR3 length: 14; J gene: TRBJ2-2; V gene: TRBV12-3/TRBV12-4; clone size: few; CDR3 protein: CASSLGQGHGELFF; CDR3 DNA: TGTGCCAGCAGTTTGGGACAGGGCCACGGGGAGCTGTTTTTT